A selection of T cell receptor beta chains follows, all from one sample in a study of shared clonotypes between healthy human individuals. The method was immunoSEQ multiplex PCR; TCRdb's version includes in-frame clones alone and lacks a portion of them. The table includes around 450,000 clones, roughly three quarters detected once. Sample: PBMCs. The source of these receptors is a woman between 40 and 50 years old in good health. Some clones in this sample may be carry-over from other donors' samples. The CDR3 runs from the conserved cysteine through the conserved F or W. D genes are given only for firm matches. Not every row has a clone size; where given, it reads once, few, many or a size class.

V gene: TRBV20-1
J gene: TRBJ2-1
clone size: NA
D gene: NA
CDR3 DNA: TGCAGTGCTAGAGAGGTTAATGAGCAGTTCTTC
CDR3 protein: CSAREVNEQFF

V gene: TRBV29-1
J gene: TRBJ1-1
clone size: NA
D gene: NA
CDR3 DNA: TGCAGCACCGGCTCGGGGCACACTGAAGCTTTCTTT
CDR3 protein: CSTGSGHTEAFF

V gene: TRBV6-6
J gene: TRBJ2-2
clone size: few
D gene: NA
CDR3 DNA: TGTGCCAGCAGTTCTACCGGGGAGCTGTTTTTT
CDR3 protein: CASSSTGELFF

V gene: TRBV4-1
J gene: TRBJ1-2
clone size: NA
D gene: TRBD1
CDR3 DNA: TGCGCCAGCAGCCCACGGACAGGGTGCTGTGGCTACACCTTC
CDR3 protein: CASSPRTGCCGYTF

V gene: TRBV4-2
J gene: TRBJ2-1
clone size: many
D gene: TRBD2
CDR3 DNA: TGTGCCAGCAGCCAAGCTAGCGGGACCTACAATGAGCAGTTCTTC
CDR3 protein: CASSQASGTYNEQFF

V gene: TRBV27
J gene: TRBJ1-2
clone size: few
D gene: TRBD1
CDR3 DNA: TGTGCCAGCACCCCGGTAGGGAGTTTCTTTGGGACAGGGAGAGGCTACACCTTC
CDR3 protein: CASTPVGSFFGTGRGYTF

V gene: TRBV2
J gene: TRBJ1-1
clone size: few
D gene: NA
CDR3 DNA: TGTGCCAGCAGTCTCCCGGCTTTGAACACTGAAGCTTTCTTT
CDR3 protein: CASSLPALNTEAFF

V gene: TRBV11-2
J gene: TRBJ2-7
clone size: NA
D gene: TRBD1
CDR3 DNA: TGTGCCAGCAGCCAAGACCAGGGGGCCCACTACGAGCAGTACTTC
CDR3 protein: CASSQDQGAHYEQYF

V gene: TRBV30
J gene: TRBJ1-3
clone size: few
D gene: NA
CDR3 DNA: TGTGCCTGGAGTGTACCATCGGGTGGAAACACCATATATTTT
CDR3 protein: CAWSVPSGGNTIYF

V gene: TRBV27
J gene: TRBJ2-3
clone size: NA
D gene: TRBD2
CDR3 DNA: TGTGCCAGCACCCCGGGAGGACTGAGTGCAGATACGCAGTATTTT
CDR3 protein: CASTPGGLSADTQYF

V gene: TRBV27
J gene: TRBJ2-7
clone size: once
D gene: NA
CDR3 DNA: TGTGCCAGCAGTTCTTCCTTGACTTACCCCCTCGCGGTTTTC
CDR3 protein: CASSSSLTYPLAVF

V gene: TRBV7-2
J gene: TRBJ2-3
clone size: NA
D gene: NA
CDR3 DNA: TGTGCCAGCAGCTTAGGCCCGACTAGCACAGATACGCAGTATTTT
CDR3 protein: CASSLGPTSTDTQYF

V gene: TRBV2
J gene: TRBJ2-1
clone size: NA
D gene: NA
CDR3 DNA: TGTGCCAGCAGGCCCGGATACAATGAGCAGTTCTTC
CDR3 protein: CASRPGYNEQFF

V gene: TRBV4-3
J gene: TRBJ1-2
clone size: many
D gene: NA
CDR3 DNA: TGCGCCAGCAGCCTGACAGAAACTAACTATGGCTACACCTTC
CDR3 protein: CASSLTETNYGYTF

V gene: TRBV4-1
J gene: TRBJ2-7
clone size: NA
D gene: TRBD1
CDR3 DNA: TGCGCCAGCAGCGAAGGGGGACAGTACTACGAGCAGTACTTC
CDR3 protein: CASSEGGQYYEQYF

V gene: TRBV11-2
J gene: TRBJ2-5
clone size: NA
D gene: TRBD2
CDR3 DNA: TGTGCCAGCAGCTTAGGACTAGCGGGAGGGCGGGAAGAGACCCAGTACTTC
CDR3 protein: CASSLGLAGGREETQYF

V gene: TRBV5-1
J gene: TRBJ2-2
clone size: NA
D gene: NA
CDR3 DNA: TGCGCCAGCAGCTTGGTGCAGGGAAGGACCGGGGAGCTGTTTTTT
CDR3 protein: CASSLVQGRTGELFF

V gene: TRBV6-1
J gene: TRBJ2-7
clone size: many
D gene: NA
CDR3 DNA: TGTGCCAGCAGGGGGGGGGCCTTCTCCTACGAGCAGTACTTC
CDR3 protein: CASRGGAFSYEQYF

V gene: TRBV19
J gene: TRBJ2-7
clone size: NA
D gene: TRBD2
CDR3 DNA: TGTGCCAGTAGTGTAGCGGGAGTGTACGAGCAGTACTTC
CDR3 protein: CASSVAGVYEQYF

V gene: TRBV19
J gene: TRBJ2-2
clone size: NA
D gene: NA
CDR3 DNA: TGTGCCAGTCATGGGATAGGGTACACCGGGGAGCTGTTTTTT
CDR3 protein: CASHGIGYTGELFF

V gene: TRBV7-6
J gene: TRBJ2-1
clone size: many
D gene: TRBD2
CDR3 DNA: TGTGCCAGCAGCCCAGCGGGAGGGGGGTACAATGAGCAGTTCTTC
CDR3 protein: CASSPAGGGYNEQFF

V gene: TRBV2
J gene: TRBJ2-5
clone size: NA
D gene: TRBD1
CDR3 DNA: TGTGCCAGCAGTGTCGGACAGGTCATACAAGAGACCCAGTACTTC
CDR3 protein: CASSVGQVIQETQYF

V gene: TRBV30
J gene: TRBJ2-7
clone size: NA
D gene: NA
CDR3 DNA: TGTGCCCGGAGTTTACAAGGCGAGCAGTACTTC
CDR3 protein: CARSLQGEQYF

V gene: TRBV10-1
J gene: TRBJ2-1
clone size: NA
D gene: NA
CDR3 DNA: TGCGCCAGCAGTGAGCCCGGATTGGGGTCCAATGAGCAGTTCTTC
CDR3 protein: CASSEPGLGSNEQFF

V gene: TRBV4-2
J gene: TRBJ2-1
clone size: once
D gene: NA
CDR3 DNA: TGTGCCAGCAGCCCAGGGGGCGGGAGGGCCGGGGTAGGGCAGTTCTTC
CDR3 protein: CASSPGGGRAGVGQFF

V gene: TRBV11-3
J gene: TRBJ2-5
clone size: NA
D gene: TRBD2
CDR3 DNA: TGTGCCAGCAGCACGGGACTAGCGGGAGCAGAGACCCAGTACTTC
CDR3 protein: CASSTGLAGAETQYF